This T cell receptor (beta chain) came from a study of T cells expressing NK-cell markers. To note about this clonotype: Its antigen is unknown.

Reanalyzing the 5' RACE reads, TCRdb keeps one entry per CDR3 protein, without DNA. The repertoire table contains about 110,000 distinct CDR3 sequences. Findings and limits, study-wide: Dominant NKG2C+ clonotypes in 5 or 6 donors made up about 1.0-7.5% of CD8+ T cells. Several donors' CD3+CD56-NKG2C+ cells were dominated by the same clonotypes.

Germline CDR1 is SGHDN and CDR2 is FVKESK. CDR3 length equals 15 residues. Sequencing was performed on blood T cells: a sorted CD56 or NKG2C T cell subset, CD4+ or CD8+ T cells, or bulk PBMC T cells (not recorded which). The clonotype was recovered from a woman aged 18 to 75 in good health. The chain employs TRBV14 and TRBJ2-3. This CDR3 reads CASSQEPVGPDTQYF.